These 3 T cell receptor beta chains share one sample of origin, sequenced in a study of T cell repertoires in cytomegalovirus infection. Each CDR3 protein gets one entry after TCRdb re-called the reads with MiXCR. Among approximately 630,000 distinct CDR3 sequences listed, 24% were seen once. The sequenced material came from CD8+ T cells from PBMCs. These TCRs come from a human donor in good health (CMV status not recorded). Some clones in this sample may be carry-over from other donors' samples.

The chain joins TRBV7-9 to TRBJ2-7, with D maybe TRBD2 (7 bases). The CDR3 sequence is 15 residues long. Germline V gives CDR1 SEHNR, CDR2 FQNEAQ (reference sequence). The germline V and J ends were trimmed by 5 bases and 2 bases, with 16 bases remaining between them. DNA for the CDR3: TGTGCCAGCAGCCCGAGGGAGGGGGGACCCTACGAGCAGTACTTC. It translates to CASSPREGGPYEQYF.

A word on this clonotype: This clone may be a read error of a much larger clone one base away. The V gene is TRBV7-9, the J gene TRBJ1-5; no clear D. This CDR3 has 15 residues. The germline CDR1 and CDR2 sequences are SEHNR and FQNEAQ (reference sequence). Trimming removed 5 bases from V and 3 bases from J, with 14 bases in between. The CDR3 DNA reads as TGTGCCAGCAGCCCCGATACAGAAGACAATCAGCCCCAGCATTTT. Its protein product is CASSPDTEDNQPQHF.

This clonotype was counted many times. The rearrangement joins TRBV4-2 to TRBJ1-6; the match to TRBD1 covers 8 bases. This CDR3 region has 16 residues. J lost 11 bases, V lost 4 bases, and 13 bases had no gene match. Germline V gene sequence: CDR1 LGHNA, CDR2 YNFKEQ. CDR3 protein: CASSPRQGTLDPPLHF. CDR3 sequence (DNA): TGTGCCAGCAGCCCCCGACAGGGGACATTGGATCCACCCCTCCACTTT.